The 32 T cell receptor beta chains below were found in one sample sequenced in a study of metastatic and nonmetastatic thyroid tumors. Ahead of thyroid surgery, no patient had received treatment of any kind. TCRdb re-called clones from the PCR reads using MiXCR. The sample lists tens of thousands of clones; approximately 13% were seen once. What was sequenced was tumor tissue. These receptors originate from a female donor with papillary thyroid cancer or a benign thyroid nodule (not recorded which). Some clones in this sample may be carry-over from other donors' samples.

Many counts were recorded for this clone. The V and J genes are TRBV11-1 and TRBJ2-2; TRBD2 agrees at 9 bases. This CDR3 has 17 residues. With V trimmed by 5 bases and J by 5 bases, 12 bases remained unmatched. Germline assignment: CDR1 SGHAT and CDR2 FQDESV (reference sequence). The DNA of the CDR3 is TGTGCCAGCAGCCTCAGTTATAGCGGGAGAAGGACCGGGGAGCTGTTTTTT. Protein product: CASSLSYSGRRTGELFF.

Judged by abundance, this clone is medium-sized. This sequence joins TRBV11-3 and TRBJ2-1, with D tentatively TRBD2 (6 bases). Trimming took off 2 bases at V and 3 bases at J, with 11 bases between the two ends. From germline, CDR1 is SGHNT and CDR2 YENEEA. This CDR3 spans 15 amino acids. Here the CDR3 DNA reads TGTGCCAGCAGCTTATACGCGGGAAGCTACAATGAGCAGTTCTTC. This gives the protein CASSLYAGSYNEQFF.

With regard to this clone: This sequence may be a read error, since a much larger clone differs from it by one base. Other nucleotide sequences from this sample produce the same CDR3. The CDR3 region has the DNA TGCAGTGCTAGAATCCCGGGGGGACTTGTGCAGACCCAGTACTTC. Encoded protein: CSARIPGGLVQTQYF. J is TRBJ2-5 and V is TRBV20-1; 7 positions match TRBD2. The CDR3 length is 15 residues. With V trimmed by 2 bases and J by 6 bases, 12 bases remained unmatched. The germline V gene has CDR1 DFQATT and CDR2 SNEGSKA (reference sequence).

This clone was observed many times. V usage is TRBV20-1 and J usage is TRBJ2-7, with 8 bases lining up with TRBD2. The germline gives CDR1 DFQATT, CDR2 SNEGSKA (reference sequence). The CDR3 spans 15 residues. V lost 1 base to trimming and J lost 7 bases; unmatched junction nucleotides: 12. CDR3 protein: CSARGFSGAGGEQYF. The CDR3 coding sequence is TGCAGTGCTAGAGGTTTTAGCGGGGCTGGTGGGGAGCAGTACTTC.

This clone has just a few counts. Being one base from a much bigger clone, this may be a read error. The chain recombines TRBV28 with TRBJ2-5, with D hard to call. The germline V and J ends were trimmed by 6 bases and 4 bases, with 15 bases remaining between them. The CDR3 contains 14 residues. CDR1 MDHEN and CDR2 SYDVKM come from the germline V gene. Here the CDR3 reads CASRPAVTRETQYF. CDR3 bases: TGTGCCAGCAGGCCGGCCGTGACCCGAGAGACCCAGTACTTC.

The table lists this clone with a few counts. The chain has TRBV10-2 and TRBJ2-3; the match to TRBD1 covers 9 bases. The germline V gene encodes CDR1 WSHSY and CDR2 SAAADI. This CDR3 has 15 amino acids. The trim removed 8 bases at V and 2 bases at J, leaving 8 bases unmatched. Written as DNA, the CDR3 is TGCGCCAGCTCACACCGGGACAGGGTCACAGATACGCAGTATTTT. It is translated as CASSHRDRVTDTQYF.

Comment on this clone: A read error is likely, as this CDR3 ends without the conserved phenylalanine or tryptophan. This chain uses TRBV25-1 with TRBJ2-1; the match to TRBD2 covers 12 bases. Germline trimming cut 5 bases from V and 10 bases from J; bases unmatched to any gene: 12. Germline CDR1 MGHDK, CDR2 SYGVNS. This CDR3 spans 16 amino acids. For the CDR3, the DNA is TGTGCCAGCAGTTCCGGTCCTGGACTAGCGGGACGGGAGCAGTTCCTC. This codes for CASSSGPGLAGREQFL.

Comments on this clone: One end of the junction does not line up with germline, which may come from a read error. This chain connects TRBV9 to TRBJ1-2; no definite D call. Germline V gene sequence: CDR1 SGDLS, CDR2 YYNGEE. The CDR3 length is 15 residues. CDR3 coding DNA: TGCGCCAGCAGCGTAGAAGGGAGGGCATGCGACGGCTACACCTTC. Its translation is CASSVEGRACDGYTF.

This chain joins TRBV7-3 and TRBJ2-2; 7 bases align to TRBD1. Germline V CDR1 and CDR2: SGHTA, FQGTGA. This CDR3 is 18 amino acids long. The V gene end was trimmed by 5 bases and the J gene end by 3 bases; junction bases not matched to a gene: 15. CDR3 sequence: CASSRRGLESSYTGELFF. Written as DNA, the CDR3 is TGTGCCAGCAGCCGAAGGGGGCTTGAAAGTAGCTACACCGGGGAGCTGTTTTTT.

This clone has a count of ten or more. The CDR3 sequence is CASSFNPANEQFF. CDR3 coding DNA: TGTGCCAGCAGCTTCAACCCGGCCAATGAGCAGTTCTTC. This chain connects TRBV7-3 to TRBJ2-1; no reliable D call. V lost 3 bases, J lost 6 bases, and 9 bases lay in between. Germline CDR1 is SGHTA and CDR2 is FQGTGA. CDR3 size: 13 residues.

This clone was recorded many times. J is TRBJ1-6 and V is TRBV5-6, with TRBD1 as a possible D gene (5 bases). The CDR3 spans 16 residues. V lost 6 bases and J lost 5, with 18 bases in between. Germline CDR1 is SGHDT and CDR2 is YYEEEE. The CDR3 loop reads CASNIAGAVNNSPLHF. The CDR3, as DNA: TGTGCCAGCAACATAGCCGGGGCGGTTAATAATTCACCCCTCCACTTT.

This sequence joins TRBV9 and TRBJ2-5; D remains ambiguous. Trimming removed 0 bases from V and 4 bases from J, with 10 bases in between. Germline loops: CDR1 SGDLS, CDR2 YYNGEE. The CDR3 covers 14 residues. The CDR3 reads CASSVAPGAETQYF. The CDR3 DNA reads as TGTGCCAGCAGCGTAGCTCCGGGCGCAGAGACCCAGTACTTC.

As regards this clone: A much bigger clone sits one base away, suggesting this may be a read error. The CDR3 DNA reads as TGTGCCTGGAGTGAGAGGTACGAGCAGTACTTC. Encoded protein: CAWSERYEQYF. The chain uses TRBV30 and TRBJ2-7; D ambiguous. The CDR3 runs to 11 residues. V lost 1 base and J lost 4, with 5 bases in between. Germline V gives CDR1 GTSNPN, CDR2 SVGIG (reference sequence).

This clone showed up many times. This rearrangement joins TRBV18 to TRBJ1-3, with a tentative D call TRBD1 (6 bases). V was cut by 6 bases and J by 4 bases, with 10 bases left in between. CDR1 is KGHSH, CDR2 LQKENI, per germline. The CDR3 runs to 13 residues. In DNA form, the CDR3 reads TGTGCCAGCTCGAGGGGACAAGGAAACACCATATATTTT. Translating it yields CASSRGQGNTIYF.

This clone was detected many times. CDR3 nucleotides: TGTGCCAGCAGCCAAGGGCAGGGGGGTGAGCAGTTCTTC. It translates to CASSQGQGGEQFF. This chain uses TRBV3-1 with TRBJ2-1; possibly TRBD1 for D (7 bases). The V gene lost 1 base and the J gene lost 9 bases, with 10 bases spanning the gap. The length of the CDR3 is 13 residues. Germline CDR1 is LGHDT and CDR2 is YNNKEL (reference sequence).

There are a few counts of this clone. This chain connects TRBV7-6 to TRBJ2-1; TRBD2 matches at 11 bases. The length of the CDR3 is 14 residues. Germline assignment: CDR1 SGHVS and CDR2 FNYEAQ. The junction had 8 bases not matched to a gene; V was cut back by 6 bases and J by 10 bases. In nucleotides, the CDR3 is TGTGCCAGCAGTAGGACTAGCGGGTTATTGGAGCAGTTCTTC. This codes for CASSRTSGLLEQFF. Combining the CDR3 with reference TRBV7-6 and TRBJ2-1 gives the whole variable domain GAGVSQSPRYKVTKRGQDVALRCDPISGHVSLYWYRQALGQGPEFLTYFNYEAQQDKSGLPNDRFSAERPEGSISTLTIQRTEQRDSAMYRCASSRTSGLLEQFFGPGTRLTVL.

The sample holds many counts of this clone. This chain connects TRBV20-1 to TRBJ1-1, with D maybe TRBD1 (5 bases). Germline CDR1 reads DFQATT; CDR2 reads SNEGSKA (reference sequence). The CDR3 consists of 15 residues. Trimming took off 3 bases at V and 1 base at J, with 15 bases between the two ends. CDR3 sequence (DNA): TGCAGTGCTAGTGTGGGGCCTCAGACGAACACTGAAGCTTTCTTT. Its protein is CSASVGPQTNTEAFF.

This clone was found many times. This chain links TRBV20-1 with TRBJ1-1, with 9 nucleotides matching TRBD1. CDR1 and CDR2 from the germline V gene are DFQATT and SNEGSKA (reference sequence). The junction had 3 bases not matched to a gene; V was cut back by 0 bases and J by 4 bases. The CDR3 is 14 residues long. The CDR3 spells CSAREKQGATEAFF. The CDR3 DNA is TGCAGTGCTAGAGAAAAACAGGGGGCCACTGAAGCTTTCTTT.

This clone is medium-sized within its sample. The chain is built from TRBV6-1 and TRBJ2-7; a possible D gene is TRBD1 (5 bases). The CDR3 consists of 16 residues. The V gene's germline CDR1 is MNHNS and CDR2 SASEGT. V lost 7 bases and J lost 2, with 21 bases in between. The CDR3 DNA follows: TGTGCCAGCATGAGAATATCGACAGTAGCAGCCTACGAGCAGTACTTC. Its translation: CASMRISTVAAYEQYF.

This clone was seen many times. This specimen includes other DNA sequences encoding the same CDR3. This chain links TRBV5-1 with TRBJ2-5, with 8 bases matching TRBD1. V was clipped by 0 bases and J by 2 bases; unmatched bases: 0. The CDR3 is 14 amino acids. Germline CDR1 reads SGHRS; CDR2 reads YFSETQ. The CDR3 loop is CASSLDRGQETQYF. The CDR3 DNA reads TGCGCCAGCAGCTTGGACAGGGGGCAAGAGACCCAGTACTTC.

Concerning this clone itself: No conserved phenylalanine or tryptophan ends this CDR3, so it is likely a read error. This chain links TRBV11-2 with TRBJ1-2; 8 nucleotides align to TRBD1. Germline V gives CDR1 SGHAT, CDR2 FQNNGV. The CDR3 consists of 13 residues. The CDR3 loop reads CSSSGWTGNGYTV. In DNA form, the CDR3 reads TGTTCCAGCAGCGGTTGGACAGGGAATGGCTACACCGTC.

This clone was recorded at least ten times. The V and J genes are TRBV5-1 and TRBJ2-1; possible D gene TRBD2, 5 bases. Per germline, CDR1 SGHRS and CDR2 YFSETQ. The CDR3 consists of 14 residues. V gave up 1 base and J gave up 6 bases, with 11 bases separating them. CDR3 nucleotides: TGCGCCAGCAGCTTGTTCAGGAGGTCCAATGAGCAGTTCTTC. Its protein is CASSLFRRSNEQFF.

With regard to this clone: One base away lies a much larger clone, so this may be a sequencing read error. The V gene is TRBV10-3, the J gene TRBJ1-5; tentatively, D is TRBD1 (5 bases). Germline CDR1 and CDR2: ENHRY and SYGVKD. CDR3 size: 15 residues. The CDR3 nucleotides are TGTGCCATCAGTGAGTCGGGGGGACGAGGGCAGCCCAAGCATTTT. Protein product: CAISESGGRGQPKHF.

The table lists this clone with many counts. V gene TRBV9 combines with J gene TRBJ2-7; 9 bases agree with TRBD2. J was trimmed by 5 bases and V by 0 bases; bases with no gene match: 6. The CDR3 has 15 residues. The V gene's germline CDR1 is SGDLS and CDR2 YYNGEE. CDR3 amino acids: CASSVGIAGVHEQYF. The CDR3, as DNA: TGTGCCAGCAGCGTAGGGATAGCGGGAGTCCACGAGCAGTACTTC.

On this clone: This may stem from a read error, because a much larger clone lies one nucleotide away. Other DNA sequences in the same sample also yield this CDR3. As DNA, the CDR3 is TGTGCCAGCTCACCCCAGGGGGGGAAGGGAGCTGCAACTAATGAAAAACTGTTTTTT. This codes for CASSPQGGKGAATNEKLFF. V gene TRBV18 combines with J gene TRBJ1-4; the match to TRBD1 covers 7 bases. The CDR3 has 19 amino acids. V dropped 3 bases and J dropped 0; count of bases not matched to a gene: 13. Germline V gives CDR1 KGHSH, CDR2 LQKENI.

Ten or more counts support this clone. The chain carries TRBV2 and TRBJ1-4, with a tentative D call TRBD1 (5 bases). The CDR3 length is 12 residues. Germline loops: CDR1 SNHLY, CDR2 FYNNEI. The germline V and J ends were trimmed by 2 bases and 11 bases, with 9 bases remaining between them. CDR3 DNA: TGTGCCAGCAGTGAAAGTGAGGGGAAACTGTTTTTT. Protein: CASSESEGKLFF.

The table lists this clone with many counts. J is TRBJ2-7 and V is TRBV6-7, with D uncertain. TRBV6-7 falls under the ORF class, with uncertain function. Trimming cost V 4 bases and J 0 bases, with 25 bases left between them. This CDR3 is 19 amino acids long. The CDR3: CASSSASLMEPEYSYEQYF. In nucleotides, the CDR3 is TGTGCCAGCAGTTCCGCCTCTTTGATGGAGCCCGAATACTCCTACGAGCAGTACTTC.

This clone showed up many times. CDR3 coding DNA: TGTGCCAGCAGTGGGGGGGGAACCGGGGAGCTGTTTTTT. Amino acids: CASSGGGTGELFF. This chain uses TRBV2 with TRBJ2-2; TRBD2 matches 7 bases. There are 13 residues in the CDR3. V lost 4 bases, J lost 5 bases, and 1 base stayed unmatched. CDR1 and CDR2 from the germline V gene are SNHLY and FYNNEI.

This clone occurred many times. V gene TRBV6-4 combines with J gene TRBJ2-1; 7 nucleotides agree with TRBD2. V lost 3 bases and J lost 4; bases outside the gene matches: 6. This CDR3 has 15 residues. Germline CDR1 is MRHNA and CDR2 is SNTAGT. Written as DNA, the CDR3 is TGTGCCAGCAGTGAATTTGCGGGAGTGTACAATGAGCAGTTCTTC. This translates into CASSEFAGVYNEQFF.

This clone is classed as medium-sized. V is TRBV9 and J is TRBJ2-1; D is ambiguous. Germline V gene lookup returns CDR1 SGDLS and CDR2 YYNGEE. V was shortened by 0 bases and J by 10 bases, with 11 bases between the two germline ends. CDR3 size: 13 residues. In nucleotides, the CDR3 is TGTGCCAGCAGCGTAGCCCCCAGAATAGAGCAGTTCTTC. Protein: CASSVAPRIEQFF.

This clone showed up many times. CDR3 region: CASAPDNNEQFF. The CDR3 DNA is TGTGCTAGTGCCCCGGACAACAATGAGCAGTTCTTC. The chain is built from TRBV12-5 and TRBJ2-1, with a tentative D call TRBD1 (5 bases). V lost 7 bases to trimming and J lost 5 bases, with 9 bases between them. The CDR3 runs to 12 residues. In germline, CDR1 is LGHNT, CDR2 FRNRAP.

The table lists this clone with a few counts. Just one base apart from a much larger clone, this may be a read error. The chain carries TRBV6-1 and TRBJ2-1; perhaps D is TRBD1 or TRBD2 (5 bases each). The CDR3 is 15 amino acids. Between the trimmed V and J ends, which lost 8 bases and 3 bases, there was a span of 17 bases. The germline V gene has CDR1 MNHNS and CDR2 SASEGT. CDR3 DNA sequence: TGTGCCAGCTCTACTTGGGACCGGGTCTACAATGAGCAGTTCTTC. Translating gives CASSTWDRVYNEQFF.